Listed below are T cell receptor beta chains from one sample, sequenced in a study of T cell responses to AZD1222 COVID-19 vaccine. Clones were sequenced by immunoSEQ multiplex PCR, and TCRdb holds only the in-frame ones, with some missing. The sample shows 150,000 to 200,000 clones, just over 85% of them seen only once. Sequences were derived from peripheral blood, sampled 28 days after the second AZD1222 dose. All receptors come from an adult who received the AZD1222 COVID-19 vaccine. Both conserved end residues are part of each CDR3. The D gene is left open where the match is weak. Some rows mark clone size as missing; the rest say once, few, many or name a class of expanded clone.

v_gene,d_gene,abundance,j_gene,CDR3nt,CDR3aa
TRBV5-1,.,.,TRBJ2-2,TGCGCCAGCAGCCGGGACACTTCGAACACCGGGGAGCTGTTTTTT,CASSRDTSNTGELFF
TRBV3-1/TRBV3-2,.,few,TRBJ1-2,TGTGCCAGCAGCCAAGATGCGACTCTTAACTATGGCTACACCTTC,CASSQDATLNYGYTF
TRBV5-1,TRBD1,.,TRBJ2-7,TGCGCCAGCAGCCCCCAGGGACAGGGGGTCCACGAGCAGTACTTC,CASSPQGQGVHEQYF
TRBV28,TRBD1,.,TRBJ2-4,TGTGCCAGCAGTTCGACAGGGGACGTAACCAAAAACATTCAGTACTTC,CASSSTGDVTKNIQYF
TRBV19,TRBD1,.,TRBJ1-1,TGTGCCAGTAGTAGTATTAGGACAGGGGTAGACACTGAAGCTTTCTTT,CASSSIRTGVDTEAFF
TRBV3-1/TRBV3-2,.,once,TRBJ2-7,TGTGCCAGCAGCCAAGATGGGGTCCCCCGCGAGCAGTACTTC,CASSQDGVPREQYF
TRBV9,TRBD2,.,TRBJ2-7,TGTGCCAGCAGCACCGGACTAGCGGGGGCGTACGAGCAGTACTTC,CASSTGLAGAYEQYF
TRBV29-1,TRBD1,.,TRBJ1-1,TGCAGCGTTGGGACAGGGGCGGGGACTGAAGCTTTCTTT,CSVGTGAGTEAFF
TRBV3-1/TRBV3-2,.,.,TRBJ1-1,TGTGCCAGCAGCCGGGGAAATGAAGCTTTCTTT,CASSRGNEAFF
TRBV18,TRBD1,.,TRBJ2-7,TGTGCCAGCTCACCTGACAGGGGGTTCTACGAGCAGTACTTC,CASSPDRGFYEQYF
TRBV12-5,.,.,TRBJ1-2,TGTGCTAGTGGTTTGGGGGAAATGGCCTACACCTTC,CASGLGEMAYTF
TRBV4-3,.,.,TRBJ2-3,TGCGCCAGCAGCCAAGATTACCAGATTAGCACAGATACGCAGTATTTT,CASSQDYQISTDTQYF
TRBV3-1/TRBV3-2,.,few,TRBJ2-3,TGTGCCAGCAGCCAAAGCCCCGGCGGGTGGGATACGCAGTATTTT,CASSQSPGGWDTQYF
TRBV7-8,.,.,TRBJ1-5,TGTGCCAGCAGCTTCGCATTTGGTGGCAATCAGCCCCAGCATTTT,CASSFAFGGNQPQHF
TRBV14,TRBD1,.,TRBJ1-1,TGTGCCAGCAGCCATGAACAGGGGGCGAACACTGAAGCTTTCTTT,CASSHEQGANTEAFF
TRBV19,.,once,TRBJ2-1,TGTGCCAGTAGTGAGAGGAATGAGCAGTTCTTC,CASSERNEQFF
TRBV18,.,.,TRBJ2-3,TGTGCCAGCTCACCACGATCAGGGCTCACAACAGATACGCAGTATTTT,CASSPRSGLTTDTQYF
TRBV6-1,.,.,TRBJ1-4,TGTGCCAGCAGTGAAAGGGGAGGAAATGAAAAACTGTTTTTT,CASSERGGNEKLFF
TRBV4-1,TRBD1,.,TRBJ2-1,TGCGCCAGCAGCGGGACAGGGGTTCTAAATGAGCAGTTCTTC,CASSGTGVLNEQFF
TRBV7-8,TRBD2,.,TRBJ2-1,TGTGCCAGCAGCTTAGAACTAGCGGGGAAGGATGAGCAGTTCTTC,CASSLELAGKDEQFF
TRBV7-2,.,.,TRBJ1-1,TGTGCCAGCAGCTTAACGTCGGACCAGACTGAAGCTTTCTTT,CASSLTSDQTEAFF
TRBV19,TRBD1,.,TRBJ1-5,TGTGCCAGTAATTCAGGGGGCGCTCCCAATCAGCCCCAGCATTTT,CASNSGGAPNQPQHF
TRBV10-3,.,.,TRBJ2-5,TGTGCCATCAGACCGGACAGAACCCAAGAGACCCAGTACTTC,CAIRPDRTQETQYF
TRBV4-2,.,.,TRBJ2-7,TGTGCCAGCAGCCAAGACTCAGCGTTGGCGGGGATGGAGCAGTACTTC,CASSQDSALAGMEQYF
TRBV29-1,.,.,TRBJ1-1,TGCAGCGTTCGCTTCAGCCCGAACACTGAAGCTTTCTTT,CSVRFSPNTEAFF
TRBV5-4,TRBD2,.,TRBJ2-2,TGTGCCAGCAGCTTGGGAAATGGAGCGGGAATCACCGGGGAGCTGTTTTTT,CASSLGNGAGITGELFF
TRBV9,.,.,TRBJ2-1,TGTGCCAGCAGCGTAGTGGGGATAAAGTACAATGAGCAGTTCTTC,CASSVVGIKYNEQFF
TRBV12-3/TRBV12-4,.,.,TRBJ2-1,TGTGCCAGCAGTTTGGCAGGGGTGCAGTTCTTC,CASSLAGVQFF